What follows are 27 T cell receptor beta chains derived from one specimen sequenced in a study of blood T cell repertoires in COVID-19. TCRdb keeps only in-frame clones here, not all; method: immunoSEQ multiplex PCR. The sample shows approximately 160,000 clones, around 85% of them seen only once. Sequencing was performed on peripheral blood. Receptors originate from a man aged 55-75 years who had recovered from COVID-19.

The chain combines TRBV10-3 with TRBJ1-3; TRBD1 agrees at 8 bases. Per germline, CDR1 ENHRY and CDR2 SYGVKD. This CDR3 is built from 15 residues. The V segment lost 3 bases and the J segment 4 bases; nucleotides outside the gene matches: 5. This CDR3 reads CAISDPGQGGNTIYF. CDR3 coding DNA: TGTGCCATCAGTGACCCTGGACAGGGAGGAAACACCATATATTTT.

The genes are TRBV6-5 and TRBJ2-1; 9 bases agree with TRBD2. Trimming removed 1 base from V and 8 bases from J; junction bases left unmatched: 3. The CDR3 length is 14 residues. Germline V gene data show CDR1 as MNHEY and CDR2 as SVGAGI. CDR3 residues: CASSYWRGGDEQFF. The CDR3 bases are TGTGCCAGCAGTTACTGGCGGGGGGGGGATGAGCAGTTCTTC.

The CDR3 spells CASSLSGTEYNEQFF. Written as DNA, the CDR3 is TGTGCCAGCAGCTTAAGTGGGACAGAGTACAATGAGCAGTTCTTC. The chain joins TRBV7-2 to TRBJ2-1, with 7 bases fitting TRBD1. The trim removed 2 bases at V and 4 bases at J, leaving 5 bases unmatched. This CDR3 is built from 15 residues. Germline CDR1 reads SGHTA; CDR2 reads FQGNSA. Together with reference TRBV7-2 and TRBJ2-1, the CDR3 gives the full variable domain: GAGVSQSPSNKVTEKGKDVELRCDPISGHTALYWYRQSLGQGLEFLIYFQGNSAPDKSGLPSDRFSAERTGGSVSTLTIQRTQQEDSAVYLCASSLSGTEYNEQFFGPGTRLTVL.

This chain connects TRBV2 to TRBJ2-7; TRBD1 is a possible D gene (7 bases). The V gene lost 2 bases and the J gene lost 7 bases, with 18 bases spanning the gap. Germline-derived CDR1 and CDR2 are SNHLY and FYNNEI. The CDR3 loop spans 15 amino acids. CDR3 sequence (DNA): TGTGCCAGCAGTGAAATGAGGGGGCCGACTAGGGAGCAGTACTTC. It encodes CASSEMRGPTREQYF.

This clone appeared a few times. V gene TRBV14 combines with J gene TRBJ2-7, with 10 bases fitting TRBD1. The CDR3 consists of 14 residues. Germline values: CDR1 SGHDN, CDR2 FVKESK. Trimming took 3 bases from V and 2 from J; bases not matched to a gene: 1. The DNA for the CDR3 is TGTGCCAGCAGCCACGGACAGGGGGCCTACGAGCAGTACTTC. Its protein product is CASSHGQGAYEQYF.

This chain connects TRBV19 to TRBJ2-3, with D tentatively TRBD2 (7 bases). This CDR3 contains 14 residues. Germline V gene data show CDR1 as LNHDA and CDR2 as SQIVND (reference sequence). V was clipped by 5 bases and J by 5 bases, with 14 bases between them. The CDR3 here is CASSGGGSGDTQYF. For the CDR3, the DNA is TGTGCCAGTAGTGGGGGCGGGAGTGGAGATACGCAGTATTTT.

This clone was observed a few times. The chain has TRBV30 and TRBJ2-5; 9 bases agree with TRBD2. Germline V CDR1 and CDR2: GTSNPN, SVGIG (reference sequence). The CDR3 is 13 amino acids. V lost 7 bases to trimming and J lost 1 base; unmatched junction nucleotides: 4. CDR3 sequence: CASTTSGQETQYF. CDR3 DNA sequence: TGTGCCTCGACGACTAGCGGCCAAGAGACCCAGTACTTC.

The chain recombines TRBV5-6 with TRBJ1-3; possibly TRBD1 for D (6 bases). The germline V gene has CDR1 SGHDT and CDR2 YYEEEE. The CDR3 is 14 amino acids. Trimming shortened V by 0 bases and J by 7 bases, and 11 bases separated the two germline ends. CDR3 sequence (DNA): TGTGCCAGCAGCTTGGGGACAGCCGTTAACACCATATATTTT. It encodes CASSLGTAVNTIYF.

The genes are TRBV6-1 and TRBJ2-7; tentative D call: TRBD2 (5 bases). This CDR3 is built from 13 residues. V was shortened by 0 bases and J by 2 bases, with 5 bases between the two germline ends. Germline loops: CDR1 MNHNS, CDR2 SASEGT. DNA of the CDR3: TGTGCCAGCAGTGAAGCGAGGGCCTACGAGCAGTACTTC. Translating it yields CASSEARAYEQYF.

This chain links TRBV10-2 with TRBJ2-2; 13 nucleotides align to TRBD2. This CDR3 has 18 residues. V dropped 5 bases and J dropped 1; count of bases not matched to a gene: 7. Germline values: CDR1 WSHSY, CDR2 SAAADI. DNA for the CDR3: TGCGCCAGCAGTTATGGACTAGCGGGGGCCGTGAACACCGGGGAGCTGTTTTTT. Translating gives CASSYGLAGAVNTGELFF.

The chain joins TRBV6-4 to TRBJ2-5; TRBD2 aligns across 13 bases. This CDR3 contains 16 residues. Germline-derived CDR1 and CDR2 are MRHNA and SNTAGT. J lost 2 bases, V lost 8 bases, and 8 bases had no gene match. The CDR3 is CASARRGLAGQETQYF. CDR3 DNA: TGTGCCAGCGCGAGAAGGGGACTAGCGGGGCAAGAGACCCAGTACTTC.

CDR3 sequence reads: CASSQDPALPNQPQHF. The CDR3 nucleotides are TGCGCCAGCAGCCAAGATCCTGCTCTACCAAATCAGCCCCAGCATTTT. V and J are TRBV4-1 and TRBJ1-5, with D unresolved. The V end lost 0 bases, the J end lost 4 bases, and 13 bases lay between the germline ends. The V gene's germline CDR1 is MGHRA and CDR2 YSYEKL. The CDR3 is made up of 16 amino acids.

V and J are TRBV6-5 and TRBJ2-3, with a weak D call TRBD2 (5 bases). V shed 5 bases and J shed 10 bases, with 16 bases lying between them. Germline V gene data show CDR1 as MNHEY and CDR2 as SVGAGI. The CDR3 contains 13 residues. CDR3 amino acids: CASSLTRREAQYF. CDR3 sequence (DNA): TGTGCCAGCAGTCTAACCCGTCGGGAAGCGCAGTATTTT.

The CDR3 DNA sequence: TGTGCCAGCAGCTCCCCTTCGGACAGTAATGAAAAACTGTTTTTT. It translates to CASSSPSDSNEKLFF. This chain joins TRBV7-9 and TRBJ1-4; tentatively, D is TRBD1 (6 bases). The CDR3 is 15 residues long. Germline V lookup: CDR1 SEHNR, CDR2 FQNEAQ (reference sequence). The V gene lost 4 bases and the J gene lost 4 bases, with 13 bases spanning the gap.

The J gene is TRBJ1-5, the V gene TRBV19; D call uncertain. Germline CDR1 is LNHDA and CDR2 is SQIVND (reference sequence). Trimming took off 5 bases at V and 0 bases at J, with 14 bases between the two ends. The CDR3 spans 16 residues. CDR3 sequence: CASSPEEGYSNQPQHF. CDR3 nucleotides: TGTGCCAGTAGTCCGGAGGAGGGTTATAGCAATCAGCCCCAGCATTTT.

This clone was observed a few times. The identical CDR3 is also encoded by other nucleotide sequences in the sample. The chain joins TRBV7-3 to TRBJ2-5, with D perhaps matching TRBD1 (6 bases). The CDR3 is 15 amino acids. Trimming shortened V by 5 bases and J by 1 base, and 14 bases separated the two germline ends. Per the germline V gene, CDR1 is SGHTA and CDR2 is FQGTGA. This CDR3 reads CASSQQGGGQETQYF. CDR3 sequence (DNA): TGTGCCAGCAGCCAACAGGGTGGCGGCCAAGAGACCCAGTACTTC.

This clone was observed a few times. The rearrangement joins TRBV27 to TRBJ1-5, with unresolved D. CDR1 is MNHEY and CDR2 is SMNVEV in the germline V gene (reference sequence). This CDR3 comprises 17 residues. Trimming took off 3 bases at V and 6 bases at J, with 21 bases between the two ends. The CDR3 spells CASSLFWTLGMGQPQHF. The CDR3 coding sequence is TGTGCCAGCAGTTTGTTCTGGACTCTGGGGATGGGTCAGCCCCAGCATTTT.

The chain links TRBV14 to TRBJ2-7; no clear D gene. The germline V gene has CDR1 SGHDN and CDR2 FVKESK. There are 12 residues in the CDR3. Trimming stripped 4 bases from V and 1 base from J, with 5 bases between. CDR3 DNA sequence: TGTGCCAGCAGCCCCCAATCCTACGAGCAGTACTTC. Protein sequence: CASSPQSYEQYF.

The rearrangement uses TRBV5-6 and TRBJ2-7, with D hard to call. CDR3 length equals 12 residues. Germline V lookup: CDR1 SGHDT, CDR2 YYEEEE. Trimming cost V 1 base and J 4 bases, with 6 bases left between them. CDR3: CASSLSGYEQYF. CDR3 sequence (DNA): TGTGCCAGCAGCTTGTCCGGTTACGAGCAGTACTTC.

The chain recombines TRBV2 with TRBJ2-1; possibly TRBD2 for D (5 bases). The V gene lost 10 bases and the J gene lost 0 bases, with 10 bases spanning the gap. CDR3 length: 13 amino acids. CDR1 is SNHLY, CDR2 FYNNEI, per germline. The CDR3 bases are TGTGCCACCGTCGGGGACTCCTACAATGAGCAGTTCTTC. Its translation: CATVGDSYNEQFF.

The chain joins TRBV10-3 to TRBJ2-3; D is undetermined. Germline CDR1 is ENHRY and CDR2 is SYGVKD. The germline V and J ends were trimmed by 11 bases and 2 bases, with 14 bases remaining between them. CDR3 size: 13 residues. The CDR3 region is CASRDTATDTQYF. In DNA, the CDR3 is TGTGCCTCACGAGACACCGCCACAGATACGCAGTATTTT.

The chain uses TRBV7-9 and TRBJ1-1, with D unresolved. CDR1 and CDR2 from the germline V gene are SEHNR and FQNEAQ (reference sequence). The CDR3 loop spans 13 amino acids. Trimming shortened V by 1 base and J by 5 bases, and 8 bases separated the two germline ends. The CDR3 DNA reads TGTGCCAGCAGCTTAGTGGGGAGTACTGAAGCTTTCTTT. Protein product: CASSLVGSTEAFF.

J is TRBJ1-5 and V is TRBV29-1, with D perhaps TRBD1 (6 bases). V lost 6 bases and J lost 3, with 12 bases in between. Germline assignment: CDR1 SQVTM and CDR2 ANQGSEA. The CDR3 extends over 13 amino acids. CDR3: CSVSGGHNQPQHF. In DNA, the CDR3 is TGCAGCGTCTCGGGGGGCCACAATCAGCCCCAGCATTTT.

This sequence joins TRBV4-3 and TRBJ2-5, with 10 bases identical to TRBD2. Germline V lookup: CDR1 LGHNA, CDR2 YSLEER. With V trimmed by 1 base and J by 2 bases, 7 bases remained unmatched. The CDR3 covers 17 residues. The CDR3 DNA is TGCGCCAGCAGCCAAGGGTATCCACTAGCGGGGCAAGAGACCCAGTACTTC. This encodes CASSQGYPLAGQETQYF.

The chain carries TRBV15 and TRBJ2-5; D may be TRBD2 (7 bases). Per the germline V gene, CDR1 is LNHNV and CDR2 is YYDKDF (reference sequence). The CDR3 consists of 16 residues. Trimming removed 0 bases at V and 2 bases at J, with 13 bases between. CDR3 sequence: CATSRDGGARQETQYF. The CDR3 DNA reads as TGTGCCACCAGCAGAGATGGGGGGGCCCGACAAGAGACCCAGTACTTC.

J is TRBJ2-1 and V is TRBV28; TRBD1 might be the D (6 bases). V lost 7 bases, J lost 6 bases, and 13 bases lay in between. Looked up from germline, CDR1 is MDHEN and CDR2 is SYDVKM. This CDR3 spans 13 amino acids. CDR3 sequence (DNA): TGTGCCAGCACCCTGGGGGCCCGCAATGAGCAGTTCTTC. It codes for CASTLGARNEQFF. The full variable domain, rest sourced from reference TRBV28 and TRBJ2-1, is DVKVTQSSRYLVKRTGEKVFLECVQDMDHENMFWYRQDPGLGLRLIYFSYDVKMKEKGDIPEGYSVSREKKERFSLILESASTNQTSMYLCASTLGARNEQFFGPGTRLTVL.

This clone was counted a single time. This rearrangement joins TRBV19 to TRBJ1-6; the D gene is possibly TRBD1 (5 bases). From germline, CDR1 is LNHDA and CDR2 SQIVND (reference sequence). With 10 bases removed from V and 7 bases from J, the gap between germline ends came to 14 bases. The CDR3 is 13 residues long. The CDR3 DNA sequence: TGTGCCACATCATTCAGGGTGAATTCACCCCTCCACTTT. Its translation is CATSFRVNSPLHF.